This T cell receptor (beta chain) was captured in a study of OX40 agonist ivuxolimab in advanced cancers. Study information: All patients had ivuxolimab intravenously every 2 weeks at 0.01 to 10 mg/kg.

This clone was counted only a few times. Its antigen is unknown. Broader study findings: People who partly responded at 0.1-3.0 mg/kg had some of the least clonal expansion seen.

The CDR3 contains 14 residues. Germline trimming cut 7 bases from V and 9 bases from J; bases unmatched to any gene: 10. The germline V gene has CDR1 SQVTM and CDR2 ANQGSEA. Using immunoSEQ multiplex PCR, the repertoire was profiled, and TCRdb retains in-frame clones only, with some absent. Here the sample spans 60,000 to 80,000 clones, around 86% being singletons. Patients with autoimmune history or systemic immunosuppression were excluded. The sequence came from an adult with an advanced solid tumor such as melanoma, head and neck, liver or kidney cancer. The chain uses TRBV29-1 and TRBJ1-6; 9 nucleotides match TRBD1. The sequencing used CD4+ or CD8+ T cells sorted from blood, collected in a trial of the OX40 agonist ivuxolimab. The CDR3 nucleotides read TGCAGCGCCCGGACAGGGGAGTTGGGTTCACCCCTCCACTTT. This encodes CSARTGELGSPLHF.